Sequencing of this T cell receptor (beta chain) was carried out in a study of shared clonotypes between healthy human individuals. Donors comprised only Caucasian adults living in Nashville, Tennessee. A CD45RA+ naive subset and a CD45RA-negative memory subset were split from CD4+ cells. V gave up 4 bases and J gave up 1 base; unmatched junction bases: 3. Germline V gene data show CDR1 as SGDLS and CDR2 as YYNGEE. CDR3 length: 14 residues. Sequenced by immunoSEQ multiplex PCR; TCRdb stores in-frame clones only, minus some. The table shows more than 2,000,000 clones, with around nine tenths occurring only once.

The sample consisted of naive CD4+ T cells sorted from blood. Subset meaning: CD45RA+ positively selected. This TCR derives from a man between 18 and 29 years old in good health. The gene calls are TRBV9 and TRBJ2-3; 7 nucleotides align to TRBD2. CDR3 protein: CASSLGGGTDTQYF. CDR3 DNA sequence: TGTGCCAGCAGCTTGGGAGGGGGCACAGATACGCAGTATTTT.